This TCR beta chain comes out of a study of blood T cell repertoires in COVID-19. The wider study: Both acute and convalescent COVID-19 samples were obtained from the United States, Italy and Spain. The analysed material was cDNA or gDNA that came from T cells, B-cell-depleted T cells, or PBMCs.

The CDR3 covers 12 residues. The V and J ends lost 5 bases and 5 bases respectively, with 9 bases between them. Per the germline V gene, CDR1 is MNHEY and CDR2 is SVGAGI. Authors' methods: Reference gene primers were amplified, and this amplification served to estimate nucleated cell counts. Repertoires were generated with immunoSEQ multiplex PCR, while TCRdb's copy carries only in-frame clones and drops some. That table is the source of V, J and clone size, and D and trimming were worked out from the DNA. Among hundreds of thousands of clones listed, around 90% were seen once. This receptor was obtained from a man aged 40-55 years with acute or convalescent COVID-19. The specimen was peripheral blood. The J gene is TRBJ1-2, the V gene TRBV6-5; perhaps TRBD1 as D (6 bases). Here the CDR3 DNA reads TGTGCCAGCAGTACAGGGTGGTATGGCTACACCTTC. It is translated as CASSTGWYGYTF.